This paragraph reports one TCR beta chain. This sample stems from a study of blood T cell repertoires in COVID-19. Study overall: The samples span acute and convalescent COVID-19 from the United States, Italy and Spain. T cells, B-cell-depleted T cells, or PBMCs supplied cDNA or gDNA.

Sequenced by immunoSEQ multiplex PCR; TCRdb stores in-frame clones only, minus some. Among about 290,000 clones listed, roughly 90% were seen once. CDR3 length: 13 residues. With V trimmed by 4 bases and J by 4 bases, 3 bases remained unmatched. Germline CDR1 reads LNHDA; CDR2 reads SQIVND (reference sequence). V usage is TRBV19 and J usage is TRBJ2-5; 7 bases agree with TRBD1. Source material: peripheral blood. This receptor was identified in a woman between 25 and 40 years old with COVID-19, enrolled during active disease. This chain's CDR3 is CASSKDRVETQYF. CDR3 sequence (DNA): TGTGCCAGTAGTAAAGACAGGGTAGAGACCCAGTACTTC.